This T cell receptor (beta chain) was obtained from a study of cytomegalovirus exposure and HLA in healthy donors. Donors consisted of healthy bone marrow donors. The germline V and J ends were trimmed by 1 base and 4 bases, with 8 bases remaining between them. CDR3 length: 13 residues. The germline V gene has CDR1 SGHTA and CDR2 FQGNSA. General observations from the study: Analyzed later, association rates of TCRs varied across HLA loci, with DRB1 most and HLA-C fewest. Relative to the roughly 690-donor mean, N-insertions were reportedly fewer in an Asian-associated ancestry cluster in a later analysis. Later genetic work tied a missense DCLRE1C variant to beta-chain V and J trimming.

The PCR used 60 Vbeta and 13 Jbeta primers. Some clones are missing from TCRdb's copy, which holds only in-frame ones; the method was immunoSEQ multiplex PCR. Seen here are about 88,000 clones, 85% to 90% observed once, and the top ten hold approximately 2.2%. Regarding this clone: Its antigen is still unknown.

Input material: PBMCs. This clonotype originated in a man aged 18 to 29 in good health and CMV-seronegative. The genes are TRBV7-2 and TRBJ2-7, with D possibly TRBD2 on 5 matching bases. This CDR3 reads CASSLVGGYEQYF. CDR3 coding DNA: TGTGCCAGCAGCTTAGTCGGCGGGTACGAGCAGTACTTC.